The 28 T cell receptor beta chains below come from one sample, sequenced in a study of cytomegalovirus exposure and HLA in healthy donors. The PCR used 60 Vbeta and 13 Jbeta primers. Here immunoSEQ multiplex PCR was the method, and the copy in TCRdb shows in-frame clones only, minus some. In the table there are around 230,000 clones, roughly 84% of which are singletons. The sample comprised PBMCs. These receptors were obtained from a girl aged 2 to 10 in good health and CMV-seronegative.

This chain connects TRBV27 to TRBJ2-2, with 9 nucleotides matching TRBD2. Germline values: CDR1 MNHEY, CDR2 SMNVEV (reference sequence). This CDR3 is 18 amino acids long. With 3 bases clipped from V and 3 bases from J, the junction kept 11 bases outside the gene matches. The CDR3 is CASSFPGGRAWDTGELFF. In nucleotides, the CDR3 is TGTGCCAGCAGTTTTCCCGGCGGGAGGGCCTGGGACACCGGGGAGCTGTTTTTT.

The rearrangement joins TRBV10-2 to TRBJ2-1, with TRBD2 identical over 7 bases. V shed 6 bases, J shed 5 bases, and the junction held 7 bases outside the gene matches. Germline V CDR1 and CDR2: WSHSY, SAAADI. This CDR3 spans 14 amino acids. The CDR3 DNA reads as TGCGCCAGCAGGGGAGCGGGACTAAACAATGAGCAGTTCTTC. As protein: CASRGAGLNNEQFF.

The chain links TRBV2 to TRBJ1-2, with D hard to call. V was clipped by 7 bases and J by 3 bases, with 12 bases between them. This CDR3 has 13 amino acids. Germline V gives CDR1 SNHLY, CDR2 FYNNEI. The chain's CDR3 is CASITTVDYGYTF. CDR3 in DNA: TGTGCCAGCATAACAACAGTAGACTATGGCTACACCTTC.

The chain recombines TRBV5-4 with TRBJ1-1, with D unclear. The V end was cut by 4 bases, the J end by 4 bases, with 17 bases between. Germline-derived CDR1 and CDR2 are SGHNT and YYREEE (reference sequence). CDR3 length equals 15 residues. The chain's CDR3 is CASSPPAAIGTEAFF. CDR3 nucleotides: TGTGCCAGCAGCCCGCCTGCCGCGATCGGCACTGAAGCTTTCTTT.

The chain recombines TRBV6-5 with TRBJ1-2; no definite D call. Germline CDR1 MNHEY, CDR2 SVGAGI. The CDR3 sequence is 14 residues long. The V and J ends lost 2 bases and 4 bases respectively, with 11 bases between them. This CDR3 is CASSYERTPYGYTF. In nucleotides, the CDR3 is TGTGCCAGCAGTTACGAGAGGACTCCCTATGGCTACACCTTC.

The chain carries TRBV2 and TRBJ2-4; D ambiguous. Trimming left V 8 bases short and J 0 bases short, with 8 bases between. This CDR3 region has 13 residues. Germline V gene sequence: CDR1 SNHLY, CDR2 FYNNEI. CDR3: CASRSRAKNIQYF. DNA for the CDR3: TGTGCCAGCCGAAGCCGAGCCAAAAACATTCAGTACTTC.

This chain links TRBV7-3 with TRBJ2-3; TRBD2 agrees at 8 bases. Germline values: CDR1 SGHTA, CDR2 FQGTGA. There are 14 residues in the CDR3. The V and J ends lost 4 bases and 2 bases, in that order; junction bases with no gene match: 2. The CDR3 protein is CASSSGGTTDTQYF. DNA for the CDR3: TGTGCCAGCAGCTCGGGGGGGACCACAGATACGCAGTATTTT.

The CDR3 DNA is TGCGCCAGCAGCTTACCCGGGACTAGCGGGGGGTACAATGAGCAGTTCTTC. It translates to CASSLPGTSGGYNEQFF. The rearrangement uses TRBV5-1 and TRBJ2-1; 15 positions match TRBD2. The CDR3 is 17 residues long. The V and J ends lost 2 bases and 4 bases, in that order; junction bases with no gene match: 4. From germline, CDR1 is SGHRS and CDR2 YFSETQ.

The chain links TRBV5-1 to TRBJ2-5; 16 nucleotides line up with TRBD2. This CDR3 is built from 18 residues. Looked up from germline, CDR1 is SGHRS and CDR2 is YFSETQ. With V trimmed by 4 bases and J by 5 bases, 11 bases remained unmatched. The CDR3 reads CASSPPGLAGGQGETQYF. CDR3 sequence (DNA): TGCGCCAGCAGCCCCCCGGGACTAGCGGGGGGGCAGGGGGAGACCCAGTACTTC.

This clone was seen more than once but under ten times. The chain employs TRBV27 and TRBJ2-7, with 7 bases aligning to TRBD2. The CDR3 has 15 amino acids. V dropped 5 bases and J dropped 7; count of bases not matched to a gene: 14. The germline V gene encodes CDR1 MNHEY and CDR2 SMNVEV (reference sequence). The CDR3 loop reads CASSGSGGPYREQYF. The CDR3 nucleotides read TGTGCCAGCAGTGGATCGGGGGGACCTTATCGGGAGCAGTACTTC.

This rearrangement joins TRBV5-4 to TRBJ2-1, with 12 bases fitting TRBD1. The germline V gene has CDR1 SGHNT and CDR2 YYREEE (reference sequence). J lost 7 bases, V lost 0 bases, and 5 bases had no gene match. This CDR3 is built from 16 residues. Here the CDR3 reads CASSLVGQGARNEQFF. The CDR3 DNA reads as TGTGCCAGCAGCTTGGTGGGACAGGGGGCGCGAAATGAGCAGTTCTTC.

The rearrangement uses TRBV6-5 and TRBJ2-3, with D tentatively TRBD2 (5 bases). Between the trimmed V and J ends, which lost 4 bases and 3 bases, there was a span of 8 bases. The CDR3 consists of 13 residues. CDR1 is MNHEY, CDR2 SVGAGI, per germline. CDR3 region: CASSWPGTDTQYF. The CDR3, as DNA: TGTGCCAGCAGTTGGCCGGGAACAGATACGCAGTATTTT.

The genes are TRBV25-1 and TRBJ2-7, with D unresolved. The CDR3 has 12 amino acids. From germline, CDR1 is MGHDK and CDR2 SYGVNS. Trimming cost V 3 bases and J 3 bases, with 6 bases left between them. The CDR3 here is CASSDNYYEQYF. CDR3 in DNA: TGTGCCAGCAGTGACAACTACTACGAGCAGTACTTC.

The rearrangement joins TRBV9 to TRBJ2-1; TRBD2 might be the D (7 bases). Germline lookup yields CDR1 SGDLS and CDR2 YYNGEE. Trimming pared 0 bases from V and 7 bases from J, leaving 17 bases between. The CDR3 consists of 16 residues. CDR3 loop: CASSVAPGGGRNEQFF. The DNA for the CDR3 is TGTGCCAGCAGCGTAGCCCCTGGCGGGGGCAGAAATGAGCAGTTCTTC.

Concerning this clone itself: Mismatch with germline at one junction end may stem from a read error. Written as DNA, the CDR3 is TGTGCCAGCGGGCCGACGTCACCCCCCCACTTT. Translation gives CASGPTSPPHF. The chain uses TRBV6-4 and TRBJ1-6; D gene unclear. The CDR3 sequence is 11 residues long. Germline V gene data show CDR1 as MRHNA and CDR2 as SNTAGT.

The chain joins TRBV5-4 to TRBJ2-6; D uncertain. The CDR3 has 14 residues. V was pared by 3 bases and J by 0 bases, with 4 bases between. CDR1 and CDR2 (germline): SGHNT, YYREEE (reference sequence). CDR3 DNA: TGTGCCAGCAGCTCCTACTCTGGGGCCAACGTCCTGACTTTC. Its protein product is CASSSYSGANVLTF.

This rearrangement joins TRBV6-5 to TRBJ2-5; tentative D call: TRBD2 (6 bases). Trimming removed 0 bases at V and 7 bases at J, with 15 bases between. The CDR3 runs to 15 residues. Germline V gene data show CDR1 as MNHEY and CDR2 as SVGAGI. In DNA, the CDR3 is TGTGCCAGCAGTTACTCGAATCGGGAGAGGGGGACCCAGTACTTC. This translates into CASSYSNRERGTQYF.

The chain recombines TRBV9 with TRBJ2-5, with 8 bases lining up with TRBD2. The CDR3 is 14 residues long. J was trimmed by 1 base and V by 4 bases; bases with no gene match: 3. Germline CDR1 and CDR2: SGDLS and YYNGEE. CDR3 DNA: TGTGCCAGCAGCCTCGGGGGGGTCCAAGAGACCCAGTACTTC. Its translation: CASSLGGVQETQYF. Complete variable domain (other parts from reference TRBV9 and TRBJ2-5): DSGVTQTPKHLITATGQRVTLRCSPRSGDLSVYWYQQSLDQGLQFLIQYYNGEERAKGNILERFSAQQFPDLHSELNLSSLELGDSALYFCASSLGGVQETQYFGPGTRLLVL.

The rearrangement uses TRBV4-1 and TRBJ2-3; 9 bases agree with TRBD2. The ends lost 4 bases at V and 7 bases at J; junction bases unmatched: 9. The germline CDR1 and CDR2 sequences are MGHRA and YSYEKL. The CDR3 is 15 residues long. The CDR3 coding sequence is TGCGCCAGCAGCCCAGCGTCTAGCGGGACATATACGCAGTATTTT. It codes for CASSPASSGTYTQYF.

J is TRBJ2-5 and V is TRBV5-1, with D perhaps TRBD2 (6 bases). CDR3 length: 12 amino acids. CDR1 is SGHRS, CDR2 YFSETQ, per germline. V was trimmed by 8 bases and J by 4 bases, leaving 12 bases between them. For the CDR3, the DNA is TGCGCCAGTCGGGAGTCGGGAGAGACCCAGTACTTC. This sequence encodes CASRESGETQYF. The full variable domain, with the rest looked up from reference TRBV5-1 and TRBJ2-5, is KAGVTQTPRYLIKTRGQQVTLSCSPISGHRSVSWYQQTPGQGLQFLFEYFSETQRNKGNFPGRFSGRQFSNSRSEMNVSTLELGDSALYLCASRESGETQYFGPGTRLLVL.

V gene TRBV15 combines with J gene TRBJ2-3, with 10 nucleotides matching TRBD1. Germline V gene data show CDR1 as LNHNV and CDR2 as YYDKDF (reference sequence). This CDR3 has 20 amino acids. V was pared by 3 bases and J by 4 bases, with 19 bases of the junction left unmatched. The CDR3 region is CATSRSGQGFGRLVPDTQYF. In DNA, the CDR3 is TGTGCCACCAGCAGGTCGGGACAGGGGTTTGGAAGGTTGGTCCCAGATACGCAGTATTTT.

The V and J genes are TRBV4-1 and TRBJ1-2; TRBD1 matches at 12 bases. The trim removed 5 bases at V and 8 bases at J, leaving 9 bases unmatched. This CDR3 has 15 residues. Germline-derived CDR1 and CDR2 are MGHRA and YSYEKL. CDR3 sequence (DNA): TGCGCCAGCAGCTTAACCGGGACAGGGGGCGGAGGCTACACCTTC. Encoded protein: CASSLTGTGGGGYTF.

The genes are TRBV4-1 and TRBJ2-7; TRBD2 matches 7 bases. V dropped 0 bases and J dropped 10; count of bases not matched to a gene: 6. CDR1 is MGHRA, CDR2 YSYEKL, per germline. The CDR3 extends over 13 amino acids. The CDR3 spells CASSQDSGGLQYF. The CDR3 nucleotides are TGCGCCAGCAGCCAAGATTCGGGAGGTCTTCAGTACTTC.

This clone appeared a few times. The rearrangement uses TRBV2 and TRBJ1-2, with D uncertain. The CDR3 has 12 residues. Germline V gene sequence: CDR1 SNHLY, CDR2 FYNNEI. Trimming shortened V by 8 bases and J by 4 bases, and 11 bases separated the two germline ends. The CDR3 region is CASRGASYGYTF. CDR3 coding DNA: TGTGCCAGCCGGGGTGCAAGCTATGGCTACACCTTC.

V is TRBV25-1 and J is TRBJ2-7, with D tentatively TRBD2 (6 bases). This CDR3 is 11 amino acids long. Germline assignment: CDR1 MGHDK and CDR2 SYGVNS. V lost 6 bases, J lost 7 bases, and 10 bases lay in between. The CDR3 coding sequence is TGTGCCAGCAGCGGGAGTAGGGAGCAGTACTTC. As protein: CASSGSREQYF.

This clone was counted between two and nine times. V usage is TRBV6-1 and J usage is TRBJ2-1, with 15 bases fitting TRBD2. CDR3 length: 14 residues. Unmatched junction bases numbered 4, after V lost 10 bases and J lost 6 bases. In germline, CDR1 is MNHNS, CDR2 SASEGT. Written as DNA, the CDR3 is TGTGCCACTTGGACTAGCGGGAGGGCCAATGAGCAGTTCTTC. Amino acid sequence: CATWTSGRANEQFF.

The CDR3 protein is CASGQAIPFNEQFF. In DNA form, the CDR3 reads TGTGCCAGTGGCCAAGCGATCCCTTTTAATGAGCAGTTCTTC. The chain links TRBV21-1 to TRBJ2-1; TRBD2, as called in the table, went unchecked against the DNA. TRBV21-1 is reported as a pseudogene. The CDR3 loop spans 14 amino acids.

CDR3 DNA sequence: TGTGCCAGCAGCTTAGGGTTAGCTCACGACGAGCAGTACTTC. Amino acids: CASSLGLAHDEQYF. The rearrangement joins TRBV7-9 to TRBJ2-7; D unclear. The CDR3 contains 14 residues. The germline gives CDR1 SEHNR, CDR2 FQNEAQ (reference sequence). V lost 1 base to trimming and J lost 5 bases, with 12 bases between them.